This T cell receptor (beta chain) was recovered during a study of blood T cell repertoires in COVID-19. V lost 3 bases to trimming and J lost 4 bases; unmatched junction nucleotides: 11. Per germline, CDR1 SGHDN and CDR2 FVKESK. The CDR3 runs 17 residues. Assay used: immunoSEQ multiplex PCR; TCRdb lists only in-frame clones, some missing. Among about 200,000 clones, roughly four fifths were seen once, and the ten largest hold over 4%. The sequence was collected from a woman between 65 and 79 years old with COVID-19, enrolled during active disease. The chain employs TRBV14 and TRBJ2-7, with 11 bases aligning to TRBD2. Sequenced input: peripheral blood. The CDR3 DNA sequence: TGTGCCAGCAGCCAGAGGCGACCGGGACTAGCGGATTACGAGCAGTACTTC. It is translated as CASSQRRPGLADYEQYF.